A selection of T cell receptor beta chains follows, all from one sample in a study of T cells in Graves' hyperthyroidism and ophthalmopathy. TCRdb re-derived calls from the multiplex PCR reads in MiXCR, one entry per CDR3 protein. The sample includes about 420,000 distinct CDR3 sequences, around 16% of them seen just once. The material sequenced was blood. These receptors came from a woman under 30 with Graves' hyperthyroidism. Both conserved end residues are part of each CDR3. The order of the fields is J gene, clone size, D gene, V gene, CDR3 DNA, CDR3 protein. D genes are given only for firm matches. Size is omitted from some rows. Given values are once, few, many or a class for expanded clones.

TRBJ2-2 | many | NA | TRBV5-1 | TGCGCCAGCAGCTTGGCCGAGGAGATAAACACCGGGGAGCTGTTTTTT | CASSLAEEINTGELFF
TRBJ1-2 | many | NA | TRBV20-1 | TGCAGTGCTAGACGCCCGGGGGGTAACTATGGCTACACCTTC | CSARRPGGNYGYTF
TRBJ1-4 | NA | NA | TRBV6-5 | TGTGCCAGCAGTTACGGGGGTACTAATGAAAAACTGTTTTTT | CASSYGGTNEKLFF
TRBJ2-7 | many | TRBD1 | TRBV7-2 | TGTGCCAGCAGCTTAGAGGGACAGGTTCACTACGAGCAGTACTTC | CASSLEGQVHYEQYF
TRBJ1-6 | many | TRBD1 | TRBV12-3/TRBV12-4 | TGTGCCAGCAGCCCTACAGGGGAGAATTCACCCCTCCACTTT | CASSPTGENSPLHF
TRBJ1-4 | NA | NA | TRBV7-9 | TGTGCCAGCAGCTCGTCGCCGGGTGGTGATGAAAAACTGTTTTTT | CASSSSPGGDEKLFF
TRBJ2-5 | NA | NA | TRBV19 | TGTGCCAGTAGTATAGACCCGGGCCAAGAGACCCAGTACTTC | CASSIDPGQETQYF
TRBJ2-5 | NA | TRBD2 | TRBV2 | TGTGCCAGCAGCGCTTTAGCGGGGGGGCCGGGTGAAGAGACCCAGTACTTC | CASSALAGGPGEETQYF
TRBJ1-4 | NA | NA | TRBV5-1 | TGCGCCAGCAGCCCCGGCACGATCCGACCCCATAATGAAAAACTGTTTTTT | CASSPGTIRPHNEKLFF
TRBJ2-5 | many | NA | TRBV7-2 | TGTGCCAGCAGCTTAAATCCGGCCCCAGAGACCCAGTACTTC | CASSLNPAPETQYF
TRBJ2-5 | NA | NA | TRBV6-2/TRBV6-3 | TGTGCCAGCAGTTACCGAAGAGTTGGGACCCAAGAGACCCAGTACTTC | CASSYRRVGTQETQYF
TRBJ1-1 | once | NA | TRBV5-1 | TGCGCCAGCAGCTTCCGGGCGAACACTGAAGCTTTCTTT | CASSFRANTEAFF
TRBJ1-1 | many | NA | TRBV12-3/TRBV12-4 | TGTGCCAGCAGTTTTAGACCAAACACTGAAGCTTTCTTT | CASSFRPNTEAFF
TRBJ1-4 | NA | TRBD1 | TRBV11-2 | TGTGCCAGCAGCCTTGATGGCAGGGGGCTTAATGAAAAACTGTTTTTT | CASSLDGRGLNEKLFF
TRBJ2-7 | NA | TRBD2 | TRBV2 | TGTGCCACCTTAGCGGGAGGGCCCTACGAGCAGTACTTC | CATLAGGPYEQYF
TRBJ2-5 | NA | TRBD1 | TRBV3-1 | TGTGCCAGCAGCCCCGGGGACAGGTCAAGATCCCAGTACTTC | CASSPGDRSRSQYF